One and the same sample provided the 27 T cell receptor beta chains below, sequenced in a study of T cell responses to AZD1222 COVID-19 vaccine. TCRdb's copy holds only in-frame clones and misses some; the assay was immunoSEQ multiplex PCR. Of more than 140,000 clones listed, under 95% are singletons. The sample here was peripheral blood, taken on day 0 of AZD1222 vaccination. Receptors originate from an adult in good health.

The V gene is TRBV19, the J gene TRBJ1-1; weak D call: TRBD1 (5 bases). CDR1 is LNHDA, CDR2 SQIVND, per germline (reference sequence). The CDR3 sequence is 14 residues long. Trimming cost V 3 bases and J 4 bases, with 12 bases left between them. In DNA form, the CDR3 reads TGTGCCAGTAGTATGAGGGGAGAGGGCACTGAAGCTTTCTTT. It is translated as CASSMRGEGTEAFF.

The rearrangement uses TRBV5-1 and TRBJ2-1; D uncertain. The V end lost 2 bases, the J end lost 0 bases, and 9 bases lay between the germline ends. Germline-derived CDR1 and CDR2 are SGHRS and YFSETQ. The CDR3 spans 15 residues. In DNA, the CDR3 is TGCGCCAGCAGCTTTAATCGTCCCTCCTACAATGAGCAGTTCTTC. Encoded protein: CASSFNRPSYNEQFF.

The chain recombines TRBV19 with TRBJ1-1; TRBD1 matches 7 bases. This CDR3 spans 14 amino acids. Germline CDR1 and CDR2: LNHDA and SQIVND (reference sequence). V lost 7 bases to trimming and J lost 10 bases; unmatched junction nucleotides: 15. The CDR3 region is CASTPRGKGVRAFF. Here the CDR3 DNA reads TGTGCCAGTACCCCCAGGGGGAAGGGGGTTAGAGCTTTCTTT. Variable domain in full (rest from reference TRBV19 and TRBJ1-1): DGGITQSPKYLFRKEGQNVTLSCEQNLNHDAMYWYRQDPGQGLRLIYYSQIVNDFQKGDIAEGYSVSREKKESFPLTVTSAQKNPTAFYLCASTPRGKGVRAFFGQGTRLTVV.

The CDR3 region has the DNA TGTGCCAGCAGTTCGGACAGGGGCAATCAGCCCCAGCATTTT. Its protein is CASSSDRGNQPQHF. This chain links TRBV2 with TRBJ1-5, with 8 bases lining up with TRBD1. The trim removed 5 bases at V and 2 bases at J, leaving 2 bases unmatched. Germline CDR1 reads SNHLY; CDR2 reads FYNNEI. The CDR3 is 14 residues long.

The V gene is TRBV28, the J gene TRBJ2-7, with 16 bases that match TRBD2. Germline V gene lookup returns CDR1 MDHEN and CDR2 SYDVKM. V shed 4 bases, J shed 11 bases, and the junction held 5 bases outside the gene matches. The CDR3 runs 14 residues. The CDR3 nucleotides read TGTGCCAGCAGTTCCGGGACTAGCGGGAGGGCCAAGTACTTC. This sequence encodes CASSSGTSGRAKYF. Looking up the rest from reference TRBV28 and TRBJ2-7 gives the full variable domain: DVKVTQSSRYLVKRTGEKVFLECVQDMDHENMFWYRQDPGLGLRLIYFSYDVKMKEKGDIPEGYSVSREKKERFSLILESASTNQTSMYLCASSSGTSGRAKYFGPGTRLTVT.

V is TRBV30 and J is TRBJ2-7, with D unresolved. Germline assignment: CDR1 GTSNPN and CDR2 SVGIG (reference sequence). The CDR3 runs to 14 residues. V gave up 2 bases and J gave up 2 bases, with 13 bases separating them. In DNA, the CDR3 is TGTGCCTGGAGTCCATCTGCTTCCCCCTACGAGCAGTACTTC. Translation: CAWSPSASPYEQYF.

This chain joins TRBV11-3 and TRBJ2-1; possibly TRBD2 for D (5 bases). In germline, CDR1 is SGHNT, CDR2 YENEEA. The CDR3 covers 13 residues. Between the trimmed V and J ends, which lost 5 bases and 8 bases, there was a span of 13 bases. The CDR3 sequence is CASSRGSGDEQFF. The CDR3 nucleotides are TGTGCCAGCAGCCGCGGGTCTGGGGATGAGCAGTTCTTC.

The chain combines TRBV5-1 with TRBJ2-7; 14 bases are shared with TRBD2. This CDR3 spans 16 amino acids. Per the germline V gene, CDR1 is SGHRS and CDR2 is YFSETQ. J was trimmed by 7 bases and V by 0 bases; bases with no gene match: 6. CDR3 nucleotide sequence: TGCGCCAGCAGCTTGGTCCCGGGACTAGCGGGAGAGGAGCAGTACTTC. Amino acids: CASSLVPGLAGEEQYF.

The chain joins TRBV6-5 to TRBJ1-5; maybe TRBD1 (5 bases). CDR3 size: 14 residues. V shed 0 bases and J shed 7 bases, with 10 bases lying between them. CDR1 MNHEY and CDR2 SVGAGI come from the germline V gene. The CDR3 DNA sequence: TGTGCCAGCAGTTACTCGGGGGTTTCCCAGCCCCAGCATTTT. Its protein is CASSYSGVSQPQHF.

This clone is a singleton in its sample. This chain connects TRBV3-1 (or the pseudogene TRBV3-2) to TRBJ2-1, with 15 bases fitting TRBD2. Germline CDR1 is LGHDT and CDR2 is YNNKEL (reference sequence). The CDR3 contains 18 residues. Trimming cost V 1 base and J 3 bases; bases outside gene matches: 4. As DNA, the CDR3 is TGTGCCAGCAGCCAAGCGGGACTAGCGGGAGGAAGCTACAATGAGCAGTTCTTC. This codes for CASSQAGLAGGSYNEQFF.

The chain recombines TRBV19 with TRBJ1-1; D gene ambiguous. This CDR3 has 12 residues. Germline CDR1 reads LNHDA; CDR2 reads SQIVND (reference sequence). Trimming took off 7 bases at V and 0 bases at J, with 6 bases between the two ends. The CDR3 bases are TGTGCCAGTACTTCCATGAACACTGAAGCTTTCTTT. It specifies CASTSMNTEAFF.

The rearrangement uses TRBV27 and TRBJ2-1; 8 bases agree with TRBD2. The CDR3 length is 14 residues. CDR1 MNHEY and CDR2 SMNVEV come from the germline V gene (reference sequence). J lost 4 bases, V lost 8 bases, and 7 bases had no gene match. Here the CDR3 reads CASRTGLGYNEQFF. The CDR3 nucleotides read TGTGCCAGCCGGACGGGACTAGGTTACAATGAGCAGTTCTTC.

This clone has only one observation. This chain uses TRBV7-3 with TRBJ2-1; 7 nucleotides agree with TRBD1. Germline values: CDR1 SGHTA, CDR2 FQGTGA. The V segment lost 5 bases and the J segment 5 bases; nucleotides outside the gene matches: 3. CDR3 length: 13 residues. CDR3 in amino acids: CASSTTGDNEQFF. The CDR3 DNA reads TGTGCCAGCAGCACCACAGGGGACAATGAGCAGTTCTTC. Filled out from reference TRBV7-3 and TRBJ2-1, the complete variable domain reads GAGVSQTPSNKVTEKGKYVELRCDPISGHTALYWYRQSLGQGPEFLIYFQGTGAADDSGLPNDRFFAVRPEGSVSTLKIQRTERGDSAVYLCASSTTGDNEQFFGPGTRLTVL.

This chain joins TRBV7-9 and TRBJ1-4; D is undetermined. The V gene's germline CDR1 is SEHNR and CDR2 FQNEAQ (reference sequence). This CDR3 region has 14 residues. The V end was cut by 3 bases, the J end by 6 bases, with 11 bases between. CDR3 residues: CASSFQPNHEKLFF. CDR3 bases: TGTGCCAGCAGCTTTCAACCCAACCATGAAAAACTGTTTTTT.

The J gene is TRBJ1-1, the V gene TRBV6-5; no definite D call. The CDR3 is 15 amino acids. From germline, CDR1 is MNHEY and CDR2 SVGAGI. Trimming stripped 0 bases from V and 0 bases from J, with 8 bases between. CDR3 sequence: CASSYSGFMNTEAFF. The CDR3 nucleotides are TGTGCCAGCAGTTACTCGGGTTTTATGAACACTGAAGCTTTCTTT.

The rearrangement links TRBV4-2 to TRBJ1-2; D is unresolved. This CDR3 spans 14 amino acids. Per the germline V gene, CDR1 is LGHNA and CDR2 is YNFKEQ. Trimming removed 1 base at V and 4 bases at J, with 10 bases between. The CDR3 DNA reads TGTGCCAGCAGCCAAGTTGGCTATACCTATGGCTACACCTTC. This codes for CASSQVGYTYGYTF.

The V call is TRBV6-2 or TRBV6-3, the J call TRBJ2-7, with 7 bases matching TRBD2. The CDR3 spans 19 residues. Trimming removed 2 bases from V and 2 bases from J; junction bases left unmatched: 18. Germline V gives CDR1 MNHEY, CDR2 SVGEGT. The CDR3 protein is CASSYLLAIGVGKTYEQYF. CDR3 nucleotide sequence: TGTGCCAGCAGTTACCTACTAGCGATCGGGGTAGGGAAGACCTACGAGCAGTACTTC.

The chain carries TRBV28 and TRBJ2-7; TRBD1 matches 7 bases. With 4 bases clipped from V and 1 base from J, the junction kept 1 base outside the gene matches. The CDR3 spans 13 residues. Germline V gene data show CDR1 as MDHEN and CDR2 as SYDVKM. CDR3 nucleotide sequence: TGTGCCAGCAGTTCGGGACAGTCCTACGAGCAGTACTTC. Protein: CASSSGQSYEQYF. Full variable domain (outside the CDR3, taken from reference TRBV28 and TRBJ2-7): DVKVTQSSRYLVKRTGEKVFLECVQDMDHENMFWYRQDPGLGLRLIYFSYDVKMKEKGDIPEGYSVSREKKERFSLILESASTNQTSMYLCASSSGQSYEQYFGPGTRLTVT.

The chain combines TRBV29-1 with TRBJ1-2; 8 nucleotides line up with TRBD1. The CDR3 is made up of 13 amino acids. After removal of 3 bases from V and 6 bases from J, the junction contained 6 bases not matched to a gene. CDR1 is SQVTM and CDR2 is ANQGSEA in the germline V gene. CDR3 residues: CSVEAPQGDGYTF. The CDR3 DNA is TGCAGCGTTGAGGCCCCACAGGGGGATGGCTACACCTTC.

The J gene is TRBJ2-7, the V gene TRBV27; D is unresolved. V lost 0 bases and J 3 bases, leaving 9 bases between the germline ends. The CDR3 consists of 14 residues. Germline V lookup: CDR1 MNHEY, CDR2 SMNVEV (reference sequence). This CDR3 reads CASSLSPLGYEQYF. CDR3 nucleotides: TGTGCCAGCAGTTTATCCCCACTGGGCTACGAGCAGTACTTC.

The chain recombines TRBV9 with TRBJ2-1, with D perhaps matching TRBD1 or TRBD2 (5 bases each). The CDR3 covers 15 residues. CDR1 and CDR2 from the germline V gene are SGDLS and YYNGEE. V shed 0 bases and J shed 4 bases, with 11 bases lying between them. This CDR3 is CASSVDGTLYNEQFF. The CDR3 nucleotides are TGTGCCAGCAGCGTAGATGGGACCTTATACAATGAGCAGTTCTTC.

The rearrangement joins TRBV6-5 to TRBJ2-7, with D tentatively TRBD2 (6 bases). The germline V gene has CDR1 MNHEY and CDR2 SVGAGI. The CDR3 spans 15 residues. Trimming took off 2 bases at V and 0 bases at J, with 11 bases between the two ends. The CDR3 DNA reads TGTGCCAGCAGTTACGGTGCGGGAAGCTCCTACGAGCAGTACTTC. Protein: CASSYGAGSSYEQYF.

The J gene is TRBJ2-3, the V gene TRBV2; D gene uncertain. Germline V gene data show CDR1 as SNHLY and CDR2 as FYNNEI. Trimming pared 7 bases from V and 6 bases from J, leaving 8 bases between. CDR3 length equals 11 residues. Here the CDR3 DNA reads TGTGCCAGCAAATTTACCGATACGCAGTATTTT. Amino acid sequence: CASKFTDTQYF.

The rearrangement joins TRBV7-9 to TRBJ1-4; 11 positions agree with TRBD1. With V trimmed by 5 bases and J by 5 bases, 4 bases remained unmatched. This CDR3 contains 15 residues. CDR1 and CDR2 from the germline V gene are SEHNR and FQNEAQ (reference sequence). The CDR3 reads CASSGGTGGNEKLFF. Written as DNA, the CDR3 is TGTGCCAGCAGCGGAGGGACAGGGGGAAATGAAAAACTGTTTTTT.

The V gene is TRBV27, the J gene TRBJ2-7; D might be TRBD2 (6 bases). Deletions cut 5 bases from V and 6 bases from J, with 11 bases between. This CDR3 is 12 amino acids long. Germline V gene sequence: CDR1 MNHEY, CDR2 SMNVEV (reference sequence). CDR3 in amino acids: CASSAGGLEQYF. CDR3 bases: TGTGCCAGCAGTGCCGGAGGGCTCGAGCAGTACTTC.

The rearrangement links TRBV30 to TRBJ1-1; no definite D call. V lost 2 bases and J 6 bases, leaving 10 bases between the germline ends. The CDR3 has 12 residues. The germline V gene encodes CDR1 GTSNPN and CDR2 SVGIG (reference sequence). The CDR3 DNA is TGTGCCTGGAGTTGGGGAATCGCTGAAGCTTTCTTT. Its protein product is CAWSWGIAEAFF.

This sequence joins TRBV7-2 and TRBJ2-3, with D uncertain. The germline gives CDR1 SGHTA, CDR2 FQGNSA. The CDR3 consists of 13 residues. The V end was cut by 3 bases, the J end by 5 bases, with 9 bases between. The CDR3 coding sequence is TGTGCCAGCAGCTTCTGGGAAAAAGATACGCAGTATTTT. Residues: CASSFWEKDTQYF.